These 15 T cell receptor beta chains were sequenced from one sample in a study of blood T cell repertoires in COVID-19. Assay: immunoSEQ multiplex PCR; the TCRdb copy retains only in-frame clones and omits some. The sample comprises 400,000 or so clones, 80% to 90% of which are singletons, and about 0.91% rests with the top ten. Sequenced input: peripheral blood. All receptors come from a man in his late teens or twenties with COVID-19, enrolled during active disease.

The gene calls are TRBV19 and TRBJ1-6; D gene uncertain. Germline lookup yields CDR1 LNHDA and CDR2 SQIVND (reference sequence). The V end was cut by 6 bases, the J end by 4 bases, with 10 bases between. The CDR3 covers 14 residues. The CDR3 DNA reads TGTGCCAGTAGCCGTGGGCTTTATAATTCACCCCTCCACTTT. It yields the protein CASSRGLYNSPLHF.

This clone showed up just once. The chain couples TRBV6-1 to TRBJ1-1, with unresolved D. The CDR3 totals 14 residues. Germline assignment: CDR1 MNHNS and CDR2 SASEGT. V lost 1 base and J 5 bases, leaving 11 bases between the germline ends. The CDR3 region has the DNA TGTGCCAGCAGTGAAGACGGTGGTTGGACTGAAGCTTTCTTT. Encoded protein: CASSEDGGWTEAFF.

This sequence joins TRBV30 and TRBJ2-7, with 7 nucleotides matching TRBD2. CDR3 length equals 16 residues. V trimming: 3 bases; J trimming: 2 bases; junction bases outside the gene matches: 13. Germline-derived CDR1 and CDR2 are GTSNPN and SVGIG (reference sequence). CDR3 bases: TGTGCCTGGAGCCCTCCTTCTAGCGGATTTACCTACGAGCAGTACTTC. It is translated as CAWSPPSSGFTYEQYF.

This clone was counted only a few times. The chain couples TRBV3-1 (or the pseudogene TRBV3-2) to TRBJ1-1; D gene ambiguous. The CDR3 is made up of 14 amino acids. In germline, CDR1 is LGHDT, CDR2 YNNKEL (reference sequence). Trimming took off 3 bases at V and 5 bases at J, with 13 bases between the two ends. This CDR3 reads CASSHPGSYTEAFF. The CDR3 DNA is TGTGCCAGCAGCCATCCGGGGTCGTATACTGAAGCTTTCTTT.

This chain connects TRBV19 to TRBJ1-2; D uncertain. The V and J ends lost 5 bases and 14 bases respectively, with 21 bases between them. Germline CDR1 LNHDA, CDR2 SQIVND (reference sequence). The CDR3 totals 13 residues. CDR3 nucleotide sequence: TGTGCCAGTAGTCCTACAGTTCAATCCGCGGGGACCTTC. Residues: CASSPTVQSAGTF.

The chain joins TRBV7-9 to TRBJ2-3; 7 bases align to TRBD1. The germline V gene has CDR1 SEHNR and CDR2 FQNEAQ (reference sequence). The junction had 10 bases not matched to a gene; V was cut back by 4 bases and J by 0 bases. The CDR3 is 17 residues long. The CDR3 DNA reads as TGTGCCAGCAGCTATCATCACAGGGGTAGGAGCACAGATACGCAGTATTTT. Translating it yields CASSYHHRGRSTDTQYF. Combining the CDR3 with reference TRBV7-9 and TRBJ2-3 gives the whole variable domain DTGVSQNPRHKITKRGQNVTFRCDPISEHNRLYWYRQTLGQGPEFLTYFQNEAQLEKSRLLSDRFSAERPKGSFSTLEIQRTEQGDSAMYLCASSYHHRGRSTDTQYFGPGTRLTVL.

The CDR3 sequence is CASSWQGVATEAFF. In DNA, the CDR3 is TGTGCCAGTAGTTGGCAGGGGGTAGCGACTGAAGCTTTCTTT. This chain links TRBV19 with TRBJ1-1; TRBD1 matches 7 bases. Trimming cost V 5 bases and J 5 bases; bases outside gene matches: 8. Germline CDR1 reads LNHDA; CDR2 reads SQIVND (reference sequence). The CDR3 spans 14 residues.

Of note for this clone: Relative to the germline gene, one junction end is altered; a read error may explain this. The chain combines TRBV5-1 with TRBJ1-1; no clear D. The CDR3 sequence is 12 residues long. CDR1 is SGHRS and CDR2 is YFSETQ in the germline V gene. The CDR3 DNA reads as TGCGCCAGCAGGTTGGCCGACACTGAAGCTTTCTTT. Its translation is CASRLADTEAFF.

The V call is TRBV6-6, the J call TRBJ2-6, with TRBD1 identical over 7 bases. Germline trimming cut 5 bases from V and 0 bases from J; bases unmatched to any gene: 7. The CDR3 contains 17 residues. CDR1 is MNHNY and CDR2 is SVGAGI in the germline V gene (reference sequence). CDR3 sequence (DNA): TGTGCCAGCAGTCAAACCGGGACAGCCTCTGGGGCCAACGTCCTGACTTTC. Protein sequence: CASSQTGTASGANVLTF.

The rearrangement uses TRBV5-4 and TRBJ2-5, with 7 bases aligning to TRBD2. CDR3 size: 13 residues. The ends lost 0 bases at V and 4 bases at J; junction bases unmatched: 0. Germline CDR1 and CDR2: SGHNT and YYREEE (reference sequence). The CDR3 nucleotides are TGTGCCAGCAGCTTGGTAGCGGGAGAGACCCAGTACTTC. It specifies CASSLVAGETQYF.

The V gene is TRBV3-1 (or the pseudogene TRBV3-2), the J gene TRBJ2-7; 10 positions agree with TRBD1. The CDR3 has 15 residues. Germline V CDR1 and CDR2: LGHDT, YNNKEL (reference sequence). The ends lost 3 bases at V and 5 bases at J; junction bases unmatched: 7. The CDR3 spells CASSQGGQGLDEQYF. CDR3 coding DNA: TGTGCCAGCAGCCAGGGGGGACAGGGGTTGGACGAGCAGTACTTC.

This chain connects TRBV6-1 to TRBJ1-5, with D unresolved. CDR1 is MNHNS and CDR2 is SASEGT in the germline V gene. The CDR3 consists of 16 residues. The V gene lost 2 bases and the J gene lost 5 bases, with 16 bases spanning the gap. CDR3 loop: CASSEMAGKPHQPQHF. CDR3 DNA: TGTGCCAGCAGTGAAATGGCAGGTAAACCCCATCAGCCCCAGCATTTT.

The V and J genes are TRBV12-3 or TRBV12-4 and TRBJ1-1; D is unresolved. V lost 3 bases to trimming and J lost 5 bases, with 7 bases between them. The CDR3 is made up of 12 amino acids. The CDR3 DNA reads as TGTGCCAGCAGTTTTTCGGGAACTGAAGCTTTCTTT. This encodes CASSFSGTEAFF.

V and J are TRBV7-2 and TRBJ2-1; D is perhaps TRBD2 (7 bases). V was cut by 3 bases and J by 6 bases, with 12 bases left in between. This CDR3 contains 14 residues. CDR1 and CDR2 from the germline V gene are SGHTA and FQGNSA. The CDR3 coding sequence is TGTGCCAGCAGCTTTGTGGGGGGGCCCAATGAGCAGTTCTTC. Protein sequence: CASSFVGGPNEQFF. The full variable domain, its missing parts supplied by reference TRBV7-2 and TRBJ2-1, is GAGVSQSPSNKVTEKGKDVELRCDPISGHTALYWYRQSLGQGLEFLIYFQGNSAPDKSGLPSDRFSAERTGGSVSTLTIQRTQQEDSAVYLCASSFVGGPNEQFFGPGTRLTVL.

The CDR3 region is CATSRDLSSYEQYF. The CDR3 bases are TGTGCCACCAGCAGAGATCTGTCCTCCTACGAGCAGTACTTC. The rearrangement joins TRBV15 to TRBJ2-7; no firm D call. Per germline, CDR1 LNHNV and CDR2 YYDKDF (reference sequence). This CDR3 contains 14 residues. The ends were cut back, 0 bases at V and 0 bases at J, with 6 bases in the middle.